This is a list of T cell receptor beta chains from one sample in a study of T cells after yellow fever vaccination. TCRdb reprocessed the 5' RACE reads with MiXCR, giving one entry per CDR3 protein. The table records some 560,000 distinct CDR3 sequences, 15% to 20% of them present only once. Sequenced here: PBMCs, sampled 15 days after the yellow fever booster vaccination. The source is a man between 25 and 39 years old who received the YFV17D yellow fever vaccine. Each CDR3 is given with its conserved first and last residue. A D gene is named only where the DNA matches it firmly. Only some rows state a clone size, as once, few, many or a class for expanded clones.

abundance,d_gene,v_gene,j_gene,CDR3nt,CDR3aa
.,.,TRBV10-1,TRBJ2-2,TGCGCCAGCAGTGAGTCTACAGCGGACACCGGGGAGCTGTTTTTT,CASSESTADTGELFF
.,.,TRBV29-1,TRBJ2-7,TGCGAGCCGCCCCCCTCCGGGCAGTACTTC,CEPPPSGQYF
.,TRBD2,TRBV27,TRBJ2-2,TGTGCCAGCAGTTTATCGACTAGCGGGACCGGGGAGCTGTTTTTT,CASSLSTSGTGELFF
.,TRBD1,TRBV20-1,TRBJ2-7,TGCAGTGCTAGAGATTGGCCAGGGGGTCTCTCCTACGAGCAGTACTTC,CSARDWPGGLSYEQYF
few,.,TRBV6-1,TRBJ2-5,TGTGCCAGCAGCCAAGACAACGGAAGGACCCAGTACTTC,CASSQDNGRTQYF
.,.,TRBV12-3/TRBV12-4,TRBJ2-1,TGTGCCAGCAGTGTTAGGAGCTCCTACAATGAGCAGTTCTTC,CASSVRSSYNEQFF
.,TRBD2,TRBV7-2,TRBJ2-5,TGTGCCAGCAGCCCGGGACTAGCGGTAGAGACCCAGTACTTC,CASSPGLAVETQYF
.,TRBD2,TRBV20-1,TRBJ2-2,TGCAGTGCTAGAGGTAGCGGGGCCACCGGGGAGCTGTTTTTT,CSARGSGATGELFF
.,.,TRBV5-1,TRBJ2-3,TGCGCCAGCAGCTTACACACAGATACGCAGTATTTT,CASSLHTDTQYF
.,TRBD2,TRBV12-3/TRBV12-4,TRBJ2-5,TGTGCCAGCAGGGCACTAGCGCCTCAAGAGACCCAGTACTTC,CASRALAPQETQYF
.,.,TRBV9,TRBJ1-1,TGTGCCAGCAAGCGGGACGTGATGAACACTGAAGCTTTCTTT,CASKRDVMNTEAFF
.,.,TRBV27,TRBJ1-4,TGTGCCAGCAGCCCCGGACGGAATGAAAAACTGTTTTTT,CASSPGRNEKLFF
.,TRBD1,TRBV5-4,TRBJ2-7,TGTGCCAGCAGCTTGGAGGTGACAGGGGGTCTCGAGCAGTACTTC,CASSLEVTGGLEQYF
.,TRBD2,TRBV12-3/TRBV12-4,TRBJ2-1,TGTGCCAGCACCCGGACTAGCGGCACCAATGAGCAGTTCTTC,CASTRTSGTNEQFF
.,TRBD2,TRBV10-2,TRBJ2-1,TGCGCCAGCAGTGCGGCTAGCGGGAGGTATGAGCAGTTCTTC,CASSAASGRYEQFF
.,.,TRBV7-2,TRBJ2-6,TGTGCCAGCAGCTTAGTGGTTTTGGCTGGGGCCAACGTCCTGACTTTC,CASSLVVLAGANVLTF
few,.,TRBV6-1,TRBJ2-3,TGTGCCAGCACCGACAGGCCAGATGGGGCTACGCAGTATTTT,CASTDRPDGATQYF
.,.,TRBV2,TRBJ2-1,TGTGCCAGCAGTGAAGGAGGTTTCGCTGAGCAGTTCTTC,CASSEGGFAEQFF
.,.,TRBV20-1,TRBJ2-3,TGCAGTGCTAGCCGGACGACTAGCACAGATACGCAGTATTTT,CSASRTTSTDTQYF
.,TRBD2,TRBV9,TRBJ2-1,TGTGCCAGCAGCGTAGAACCGGGAGGGACTAGCGGGAGGTTGCAGTTCTTC,CASSVEPGGTSGRLQFF
.,TRBD1,TRBV19,TRBJ2-1,TGTGCCAGTAGTATCGGACAGGGGATTCAGCGGCGGGAGTTCTACAATGAGCAGTTCTTC,CASSIGQGIQRREFYNEQFF
.,TRBD2,TRBV20-1,TRBJ2-3,TGCAGTGCTGAAACTAGCGCCAGGCGTGCAGATACGCAGTATTTT,CSAETSARRADTQYF
few,.,TRBV28,TRBJ2-7,TGTGCCAGCAGTCTTTCGCTTATTTACGAGCAGTACTTC,CASSLSLIYEQYF
.,.,TRBV18,TRBJ2-3,TGTGCCAGCTCACCTCCGGCCCCAGCCACAGATACGCAGTATTTT,CASSPPAPATDTQYF
few,TRBD2,TRBV5-5,TRBJ2-2,TGTGCCAGCAGCACCCGAGGTAGCGGGACCACCGGGGAGCTGTTTTTT,CASSTRGSGTTGELFF
.,TRBD2,TRBV7-2,TRBJ2-3,TGTGCCAGCAGCTTGCTTCCTAGCGGGGTCACAGATACGCAGTATTTT,CASSLLPSGVTDTQYF
.,.,TRBV6-1,TRBJ2-7,TGTGCCAGCAGCCATACTTCAACCGGCGAGCAGTACTTC,CASSHTSTGEQYF
.,.,TRBV19,TRBJ1-5,TGTGCCAGTAGTGTACTGGATGCCAATCAGCCCCAGCATTTT,CASSVLDANQPQHF
.,.,TRBV7-8,TRBJ2-7,TGTGCCAGCAGCTTAGAGGGGGGCCACTACGAGCAGTACTTC,CASSLEGGHYEQYF
many,.,TRBV24-1,TRBJ2-3,TGTGCCACCAGTGCCGGAAACACAGATACGCAGTATTTT,CATSAGNTDTQYF
many,.,TRBV19,TRBJ2-1,TGTGCCAGTAGTACAGGGGCTATGTGGCAGTTCTTC,CASSTGAMWQFF
.,.,TRBV10-3,TRBJ2-5,TGTGCCACCTCGTGGGGGGTCCAAGAGACCCAGTACTTC,CATSWGVQETQYF
few,.,TRBV20-1,TRBJ1-5,TGCAGTGCTAGCGAAGGACAGCTTATTTGGGATTTCGGCAATCAGCCCCAGCATTTT,CSASEGQLIWDFGNQPQHF
.,TRBD1,TRBV3-1,TRBJ1-6,TGTGCCAGCAGCCTGGGACAGGGAGTCGGATCACCCCTCCACTTT,CASSLGQGVGSPLHF
.,.,TRBV7-2,TRBJ1-1,TGTGCCAGCACCTTTGCCCCTACACAGAACACTGAAGCTTTCTTT,CASTFAPTQNTEAFF
.,.,TRBV20-1,TRBJ1-5,TGCAGTGCTAGGTGGCCAGACTATAGCAATCAGCCCCAGCATTTT,CSARWPDYSNQPQHF
.,.,TRBV30,TRBJ2-5,TGTGCCTGGGGTGAACCTCTGACCCAGTACTTC,CAWGEPLTQYF
.,.,TRBV27,TRBJ2-7,TGTGCCAGCAGTTTATCGTCGGGTCTATCATACGAGCAGTACTTC,CASSLSSGLSYEQYF
.,.,TRBV7-9,TRBJ2-7,TGTGCCAGCAGCCGCAGTAATGAGCAGTACTTC,CASSRSNEQYF
.,.,TRBV7-9,TRBJ2-7,TGTGCCAGCAGCTTGACCCGGAAAACCTACGAGCAGTACTTC,CASSLTRKTYEQYF
few,.,TRBV20-1,TRBJ1-5,TGCAGTGCTAGTAGAAGTAATCAGCCCCAGCATTTT,CSASRSNQPQHF
few,.,TRBV4-2,TRBJ2-1,TGTGCCAGCAGCCAAGCGGGAGAGTCAGATGAGCAGTTCTTC,CASSQAGESDEQFF
many,.,TRBV29-1,TRBJ1-2,TGCAGCGTGCCGGGGTTTGGGGATGGCTACACCTTC,CSVPGFGDGYTF
few,.,TRBV27,TRBJ1-2,TGTGCCAGCGGCGAGCAGGGGAAATACTATGGCTACACCTTC,CASGEQGKYYGYTF
few,.,TRBV4-3,TRBJ2-2,TGCGCCAGCAGCCCCTGGGAGGGGGGAAACACCGGGGAGCTGTTTTTT,CASSPWEGGNTGELFF
.,.,TRBV7-2,TRBJ2-5,TGTGCCAGCAGCGAGGCTAGCGCCCTCCAAGAGACCCAGTACTTC,CASSEASALQETQYF
.,TRBD1,TRBV18,TRBJ1-1,TGTGCCAGCTCACAGACCCGGACAGGGCTGGCTGCTGAGAACACTGAAGCTTTCTTT,CASSQTRTGLAAENTEAFF
.,TRBD2,TRBV20-1,TRBJ2-3,TGCAGTCCGACTAGCGGGAGTTCAAATACGCAGTATTTT,CSPTSGSSNTQYF
.,.,TRBV5-1,TRBJ2-2,TGCGCCAGCAGCTTGGCCCCACAGGGTAGCACCGGGGAGCTGTTTTTT,CASSLAPQGSTGELFF
.,.,TRBV10-3,TRBJ2-1,TGTGCCATCAGTGAGGACCGGGGCATTCAGTTCTTC,CAISEDRGIQFF
.,.,TRBV28,TRBJ2-7,TGTGCCAGCAGCCAGACCCAGTTTGGTGAGCAGTACTTC,CASSQTQFGEQYF